The rows below give T cell receptor beta chains drawn from one sample of a study. TCRdb fed the 5' RACE reads into MiXCR, producing one record per CDR3 protein. The sample includes about 54,000 distinct CDR3 sequences, roughly 17% of them seen just once. Material: naive CD4+ T cells sorted from blood. The receptor source for this set is a female donor with breast cancer. Both conserved end residues are part of each CDR3. Some rows have no size entry. The others give once, few or many, or a class for an expanded clone.

CDR3aa: CASRAASGDTQYF
j_gene: TRBJ2-3
abundance: many
v_gene: TRBV7-2
len: 13

CDR3aa: CASTSGLGEEKLFF
j_gene: TRBJ1-4
abundance: many
v_gene: TRBV7-9
len: 14

CDR3aa: CASSPTLIDTEAFF
j_gene: TRBJ1-1
abundance: many
v_gene: TRBV7-9
len: 14

CDR3aa: CSAQAGTGRSYTF
j_gene: TRBJ1-2
abundance: -
v_gene: TRBV20-1
len: 13

CDR3aa: CASSESTGATDTQYF
j_gene: TRBJ2-3
abundance: many
v_gene: TRBV10-1
len: 15

CDR3aa: CASSGLLAGDHTGELFF
j_gene: TRBJ2-2
abundance: -
v_gene: TRBV7-2
len: 17

CDR3aa: CASSFYRARNEQFF
j_gene: TRBJ2-1
abundance: few
v_gene: TRBV7-2
len: 14

CDR3aa: CSASNSETQHF
j_gene: TRBJ2-5
abundance: once
v_gene: TRBV20-1
len: 11

CDR3aa: CASTLSQGNQYF
j_gene: TRBJ2-5
abundance: many
v_gene: TRBV7-9
len: 12

CDR3aa: CASSLAHVADEQFF
j_gene: TRBJ2-1
abundance: many
v_gene: TRBV7-3
len: 14

CDR3aa: CASRPSSGGTYTQYF
j_gene: TRBJ2-3
abundance: many
v_gene: TRBV6-2/TRBV6-3
len: 15

CDR3aa: CASRVTGGGYGYTF
j_gene: TRBJ1-2
abundance: few
v_gene: TRBV5-1
len: 14

CDR3aa: CASSGARGGISYEQYF
j_gene: TRBJ2-7
abundance: few
v_gene: TRBV5-1
len: 16

CDR3aa: CASADPNTEAFF
j_gene: TRBJ1-1
abundance: few
v_gene: TRBV25-1
len: 12

CDR3aa: CASSLVGQGVYEQYF
j_gene: TRBJ2-7
abundance: few
v_gene: TRBV5-1
len: 15

CDR3aa: CASSLLGEKLFF
j_gene: TRBJ1-4
abundance: few
v_gene: TRBV4-1
len: 12

CDR3aa: CASNGQGGDTEAFF
j_gene: TRBJ1-1
abundance: -
v_gene: TRBV2
len: 14

CDR3aa: CASSLALWERTYNEQFF
j_gene: TRBJ2-1
abundance: -
v_gene: TRBV5-1
len: 17

CDR3aa: CASSLGGLSSSYEQYF
j_gene: TRBJ2-7
abundance: few
v_gene: TRBV5-1
len: 16

CDR3aa: CASSGREDTEAFF
j_gene: TRBJ1-1
abundance: -
v_gene: TRBV25-1
len: 13

CDR3aa: CSARAGTSIDEQFF
j_gene: TRBJ2-1
abundance: many
v_gene: TRBV20-1
len: 14

CDR3aa: CSAQDPGSSKNIQYF
j_gene: TRBJ2-4
abundance: -
v_gene: TRBV20-1
len: 15

CDR3aa: CASSAQHGNSGNTIYF
j_gene: TRBJ1-3
abundance: many
v_gene: TRBV3-1
len: 16

CDR3aa: CASSPVWETQYF
j_gene: TRBJ2-5
abundance: -
v_gene: TRBV7-6
len: 12

CDR3aa: CASSFNGLSTDTQYF
j_gene: TRBJ2-3
abundance: many
v_gene: TRBV27
len: 15

CDR3aa: CASSWGRQETQYF
j_gene: TRBJ2-5
abundance: few
v_gene: TRBV6-2/TRBV6-3
len: 13

CDR3aa: CASSSPRGAANYGYTF
j_gene: TRBJ1-2
abundance: -
v_gene: TRBV6-5
len: 16

CDR3aa: CASSLEGGSLGDTQYF
j_gene: TRBJ2-3
abundance: -
v_gene: TRBV7-2
len: 16

CDR3aa: CSARDRVKNTGELFF
j_gene: TRBJ2-2
abundance: few
v_gene: TRBV20-1
len: 15

CDR3aa: CASSYTSAGVTGELFF
j_gene: TRBJ2-2
abundance: -
v_gene: TRBV12-3/TRBV12-4
len: 16

CDR3aa: CASSLARGLGTEAFF
j_gene: TRBJ1-1
abundance: many
v_gene: TRBV7-8
len: 15

CDR3aa: CASRPVDRAGSPLHF
j_gene: TRBJ1-6
abundance: -
v_gene: TRBV28
len: 15

CDR3aa: CSVGWSSGSNGELFF
j_gene: TRBJ2-2
abundance: many
v_gene: TRBV29-1
len: 15

CDR3aa: CASSPAPTGASPDTQYF
j_gene: TRBJ2-3
abundance: -
v_gene: TRBV7-6
len: 17

CDR3aa: CASSSRDHEQFF
j_gene: TRBJ2-1
abundance: -
v_gene: TRBV5-1
len: 12

CDR3aa: CASRTTGVTAGEQYF
j_gene: TRBJ2-7
abundance: -
v_gene: TRBV28
len: 15

CDR3aa: CASSLGLAGGYEQYF
j_gene: TRBJ2-7
abundance: -
v_gene: TRBV12-3/TRBV12-4
len: 15

CDR3aa: CASSLVRAEINEQFF
j_gene: TRBJ2-1
abundance: many
v_gene: TRBV7-6
len: 15

CDR3aa: CASSYSKGGVHGYTF
j_gene: TRBJ1-2
abundance: few
v_gene: TRBV6-6
len: 15

CDR3aa: CASGIRVSPGANVLTF
j_gene: TRBJ2-6
abundance: -
v_gene: TRBV5-1
len: 16

CDR3aa: CASRDYSNTGELFF
j_gene: TRBJ2-2
abundance: many
v_gene: TRBV10-2
len: 14

CDR3aa: CASSLAAGPGANVLTF
j_gene: TRBJ2-6
abundance: few
v_gene: TRBV5-1
len: 16

CDR3aa: CASSFRTDSYEQYF
j_gene: TRBJ2-7
abundance: -
v_gene: TRBV12-3/TRBV12-4
len: 14